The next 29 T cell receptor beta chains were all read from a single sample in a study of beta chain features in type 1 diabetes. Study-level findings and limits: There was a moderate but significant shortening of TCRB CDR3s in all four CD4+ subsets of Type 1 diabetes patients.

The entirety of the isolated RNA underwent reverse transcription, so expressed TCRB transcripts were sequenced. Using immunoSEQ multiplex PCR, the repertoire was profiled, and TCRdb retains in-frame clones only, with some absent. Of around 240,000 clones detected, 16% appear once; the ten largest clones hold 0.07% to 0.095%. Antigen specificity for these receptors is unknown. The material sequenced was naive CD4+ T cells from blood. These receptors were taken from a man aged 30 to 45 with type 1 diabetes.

The CDR3 protein is CASSKINYGYTF. CDR3 in DNA: TGTGCCAGCAGCAAGATTAACTATGGCTACACCTTC. V usage is TRBV5-6 and J usage is TRBJ1-2; D not resolved. Deletions cut 4 bases from V and 1 base from J, with 5 bases between. From germline, CDR1 is SGHDT and CDR2 YYEEEE. The CDR3 has 12 amino acids.

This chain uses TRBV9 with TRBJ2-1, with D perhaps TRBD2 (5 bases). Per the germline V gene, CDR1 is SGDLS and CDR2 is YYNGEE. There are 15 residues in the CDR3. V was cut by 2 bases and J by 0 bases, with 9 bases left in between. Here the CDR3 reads CASSVRADSYNEQFF. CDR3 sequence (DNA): TGTGCCAGCAGCGTGCGAGCGGACTCCTACAATGAGCAGTTCTTC.

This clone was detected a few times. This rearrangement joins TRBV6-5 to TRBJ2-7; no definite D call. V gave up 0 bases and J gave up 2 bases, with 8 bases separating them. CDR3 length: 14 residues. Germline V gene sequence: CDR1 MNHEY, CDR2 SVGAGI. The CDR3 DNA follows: TGTGCCAGCAGTTACTCGACTCGGCCCTACGAGCAGTACTTC. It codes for CASSYSTRPYEQYF.

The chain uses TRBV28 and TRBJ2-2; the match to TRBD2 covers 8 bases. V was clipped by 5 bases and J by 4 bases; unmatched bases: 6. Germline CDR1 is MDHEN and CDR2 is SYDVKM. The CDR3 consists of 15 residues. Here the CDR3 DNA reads TGTGCCAGCAGTGGAAGCGGGAGAGTCACCGGGGAGCTGTTTTTT. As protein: CASSGSGRVTGELFF.

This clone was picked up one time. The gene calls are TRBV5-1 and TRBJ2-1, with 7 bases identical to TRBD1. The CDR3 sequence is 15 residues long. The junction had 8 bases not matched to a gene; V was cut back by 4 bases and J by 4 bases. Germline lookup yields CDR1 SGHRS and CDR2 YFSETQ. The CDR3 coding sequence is TGCGCCAGCAGCCTAGACAGGGCCTCTTACAATGAGCAGTTCTTC. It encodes CASSLDRASYNEQFF. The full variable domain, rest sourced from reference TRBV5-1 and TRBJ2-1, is KAGVTQTPRYLIKTRGQQVTLSCSPISGHRSVSWYQQTPGQGLQFLFEYFSETQRNKGNFPGRFSGRQFSNSRSEMNVSTLELGDSALYLCASSLDRASYNEQFFGPGTRLTVL.

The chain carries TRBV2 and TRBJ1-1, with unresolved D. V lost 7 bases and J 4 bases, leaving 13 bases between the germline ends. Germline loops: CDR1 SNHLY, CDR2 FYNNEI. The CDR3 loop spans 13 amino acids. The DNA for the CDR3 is TGTGCCAGCACGACAACTAAGGGCACTGAAGCTTTCTTT. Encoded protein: CASTTTKGTEAFF.

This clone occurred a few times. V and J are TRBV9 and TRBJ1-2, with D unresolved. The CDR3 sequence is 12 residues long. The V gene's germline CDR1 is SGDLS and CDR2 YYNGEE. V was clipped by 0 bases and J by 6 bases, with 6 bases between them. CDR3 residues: CASSVDGNGYTF. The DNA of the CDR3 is TGTGCCAGCAGCGTAGACGGTAATGGCTACACCTTC.

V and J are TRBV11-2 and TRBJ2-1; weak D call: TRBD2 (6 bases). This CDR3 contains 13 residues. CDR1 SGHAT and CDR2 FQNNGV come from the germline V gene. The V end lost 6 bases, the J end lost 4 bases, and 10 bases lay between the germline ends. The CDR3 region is CASRGTFYNEQFF. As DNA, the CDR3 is TGTGCCAGCAGAGGGACTTTTTACAATGAGCAGTTCTTC.

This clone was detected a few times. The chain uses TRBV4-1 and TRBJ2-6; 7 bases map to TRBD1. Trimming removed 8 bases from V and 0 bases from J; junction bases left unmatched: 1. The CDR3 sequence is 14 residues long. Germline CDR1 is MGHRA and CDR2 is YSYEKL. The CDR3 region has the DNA TGCGCCAGCCAGGGGGTCTCTGGGGCCAACGTCCTGACTTTC. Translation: CASQGVSGANVLTF.

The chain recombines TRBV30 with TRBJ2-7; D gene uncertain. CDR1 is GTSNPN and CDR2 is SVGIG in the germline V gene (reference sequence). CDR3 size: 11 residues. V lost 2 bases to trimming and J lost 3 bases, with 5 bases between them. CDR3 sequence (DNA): TGTGCCTGGAGTAGCGTCTACGAGCAGTACTTC. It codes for CAWSSVYEQYF.

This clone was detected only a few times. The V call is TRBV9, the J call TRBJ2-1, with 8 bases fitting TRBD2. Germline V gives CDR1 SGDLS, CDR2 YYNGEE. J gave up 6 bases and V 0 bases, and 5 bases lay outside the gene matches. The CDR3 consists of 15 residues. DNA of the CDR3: TGTGCCAGCAGCGTAGAGGCGGGAGGTACCAATGAGCAGTTCTTC. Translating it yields CASSVEAGGTNEQFF.

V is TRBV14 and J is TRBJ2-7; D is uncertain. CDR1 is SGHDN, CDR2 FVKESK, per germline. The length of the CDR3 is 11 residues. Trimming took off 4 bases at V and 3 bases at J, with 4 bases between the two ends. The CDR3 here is CASSRDYEQYF. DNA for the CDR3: TGTGCCAGCAGCCGAGACTACGAGCAGTACTTC. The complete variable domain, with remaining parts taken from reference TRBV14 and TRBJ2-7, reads EAGVTQFPSHSVIEKGQTVTLRCDPISGHDNLYWYRRVMGKEIKFLLHFVKESKQDESGMPNNRFLAERTGGTYSTLKVQPAELEDSGVYFCASSRDYEQYFGPGTRLTVT.

The CDR3 loop reads CASSEAFF. In DNA, the CDR3 is TGTGCCAGCAGTGAAGCTTTCTTT. The chain links TRBV7-6 to TRBJ1-1, with D uncertain. This CDR3 is 8 amino acids long. The germline V and J ends were trimmed by 6 bases and 7 bases, with 0 bases remaining between them. Per germline, CDR1 SGHVS and CDR2 FNYEAQ.

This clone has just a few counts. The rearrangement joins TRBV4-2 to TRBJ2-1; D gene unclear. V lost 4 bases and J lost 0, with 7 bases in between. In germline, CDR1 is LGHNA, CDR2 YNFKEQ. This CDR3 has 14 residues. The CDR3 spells CASSRSHSYNEQFF. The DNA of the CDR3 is TGTGCCAGCAGCCGGAGTCACTCCTACAATGAGCAGTTCTTC.

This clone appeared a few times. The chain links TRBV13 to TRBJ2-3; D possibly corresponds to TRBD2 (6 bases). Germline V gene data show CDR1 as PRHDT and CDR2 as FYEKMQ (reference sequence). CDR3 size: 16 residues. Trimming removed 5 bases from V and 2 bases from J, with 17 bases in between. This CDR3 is CASSVRGTPPTDTQYF. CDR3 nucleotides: TGTGCCAGCAGCGTACGCGGGACTCCACCCACAGATACGCAGTATTTT.

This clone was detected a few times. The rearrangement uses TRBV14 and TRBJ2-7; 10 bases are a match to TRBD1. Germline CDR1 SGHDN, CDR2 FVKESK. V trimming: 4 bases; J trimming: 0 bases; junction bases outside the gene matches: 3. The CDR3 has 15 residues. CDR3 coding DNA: TGTGCCAGCAGCCCGGGACAGGGGTTCTCCTACGAGCAGTACTTC. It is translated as CASSPGQGFSYEQYF.

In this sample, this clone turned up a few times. CDR3 sequence reads: CASSDRQGNTDTQYF. The CDR3 bases are TGTGCCAGCAGCGACCGACAGGGGAACACAGATACGCAGTATTTT. The V and J genes are TRBV9 and TRBJ2-3; the match to TRBD1 covers 8 bases. Germline V gene lookup returns CDR1 SGDLS and CDR2 YYNGEE. CDR3 size: 15 residues. J lost 2 bases, V lost 3 bases, and 5 bases had no gene match.

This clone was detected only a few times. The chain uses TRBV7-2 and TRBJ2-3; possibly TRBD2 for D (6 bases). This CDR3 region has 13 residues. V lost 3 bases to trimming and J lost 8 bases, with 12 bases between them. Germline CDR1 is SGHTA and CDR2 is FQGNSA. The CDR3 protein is CASSFLTSVTQYF. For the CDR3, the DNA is TGTGCCAGCAGCTTCCTGACTAGTGTTACGCAGTATTTT.

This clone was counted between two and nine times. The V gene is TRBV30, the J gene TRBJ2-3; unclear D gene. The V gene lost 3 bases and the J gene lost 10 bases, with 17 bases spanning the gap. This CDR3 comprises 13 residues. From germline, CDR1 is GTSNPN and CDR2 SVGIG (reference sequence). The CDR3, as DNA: TGTGCCTGGAGCCAGCAACACAGAAATGCGCAGTATTTT. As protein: CAWSQQHRNAQYF.

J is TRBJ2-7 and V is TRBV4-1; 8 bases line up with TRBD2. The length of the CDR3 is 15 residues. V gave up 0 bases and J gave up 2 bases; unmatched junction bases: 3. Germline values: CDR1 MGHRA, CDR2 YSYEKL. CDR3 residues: CASSQEGTSPYEQYF. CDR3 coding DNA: TGCGCCAGCAGCCAAGAAGGGACTAGTCCCTACGAGCAGTACTTC.

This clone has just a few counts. DNA for the CDR3: TGTGCCAGCAGTGAACGGGACTCCTTAAGCGCCGGGGAGCTGTTTTTT. Protein product: CASSERDSLSAGELFF. The chain uses TRBV25-1 and TRBJ2-2, with a possible D match to TRBD2 (6 bases). Germline-derived CDR1 and CDR2 are MGHDK and SYGVNS. V gave up 2 bases and J gave up 6 bases, with 16 bases separating them. This CDR3 region has 16 residues.

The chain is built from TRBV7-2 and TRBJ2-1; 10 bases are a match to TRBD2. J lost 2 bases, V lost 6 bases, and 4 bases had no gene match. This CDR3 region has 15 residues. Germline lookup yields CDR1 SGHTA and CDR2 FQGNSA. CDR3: CASRETSGAYNEQFF. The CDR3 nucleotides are TGTGCCAGCAGGGAAACTAGCGGGGCCTACAATGAGCAGTTCTTC.

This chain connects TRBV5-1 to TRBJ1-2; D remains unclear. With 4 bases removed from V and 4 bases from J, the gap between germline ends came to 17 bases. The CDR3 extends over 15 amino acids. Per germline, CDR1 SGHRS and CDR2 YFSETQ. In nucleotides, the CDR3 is TGCGCCAGCAGCCCCGAGGCTAGGGCGGGCTATGGCTACACCTTC. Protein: CASSPEARAGYGYTF.

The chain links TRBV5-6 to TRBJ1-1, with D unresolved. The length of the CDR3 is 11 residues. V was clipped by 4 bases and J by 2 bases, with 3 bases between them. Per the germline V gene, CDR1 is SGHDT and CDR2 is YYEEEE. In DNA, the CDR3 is TGTGCCAGCAGCCGAAACACTGAAGCTTTCTTT. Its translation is CASSRNTEAFF.

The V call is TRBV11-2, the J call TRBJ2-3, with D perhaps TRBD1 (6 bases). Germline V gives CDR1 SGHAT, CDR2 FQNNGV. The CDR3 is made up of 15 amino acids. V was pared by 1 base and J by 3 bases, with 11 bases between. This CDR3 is CASSLGTDPTDTQYF. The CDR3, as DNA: TGTGCCAGCAGCTTAGGGACAGACCCTACAGATACGCAGTATTTT.

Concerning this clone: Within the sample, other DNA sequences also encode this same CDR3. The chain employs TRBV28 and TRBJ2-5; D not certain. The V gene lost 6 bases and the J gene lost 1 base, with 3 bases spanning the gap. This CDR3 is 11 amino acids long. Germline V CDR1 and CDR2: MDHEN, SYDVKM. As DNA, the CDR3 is TGTGCCAGCAGCAGCCAAGAGACCCAGTACTTC. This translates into CASSSQETQYF.

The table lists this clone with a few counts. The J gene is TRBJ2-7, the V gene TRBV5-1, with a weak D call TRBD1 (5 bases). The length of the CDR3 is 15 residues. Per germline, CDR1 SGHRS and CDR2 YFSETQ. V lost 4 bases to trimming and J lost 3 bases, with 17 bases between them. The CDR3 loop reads CASSPHSAGFYEQYF. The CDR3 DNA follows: TGCGCCAGCAGCCCGCATTCCGCAGGGTTCTACGAGCAGTACTTC. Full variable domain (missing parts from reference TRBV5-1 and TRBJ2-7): KAGVTQTPRYLIKTRGQQVTLSCSPISGHRSVSWYQQTPGQGLQFLFEYFSETQRNKGNFPGRFSGRQFSNSRSEMNVSTLELGDSALYLCASSPHSAGFYEQYFGPGTRLTVT.

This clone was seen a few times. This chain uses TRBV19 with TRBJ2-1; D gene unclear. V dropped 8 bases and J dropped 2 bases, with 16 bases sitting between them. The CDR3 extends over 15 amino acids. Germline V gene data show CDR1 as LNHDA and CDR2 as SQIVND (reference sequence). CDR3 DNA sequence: TGTGCCAGTGCAGGACCACATCTTACCTACAATGAGCAGTTCTTC. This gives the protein CASAGPHLTYNEQFF.

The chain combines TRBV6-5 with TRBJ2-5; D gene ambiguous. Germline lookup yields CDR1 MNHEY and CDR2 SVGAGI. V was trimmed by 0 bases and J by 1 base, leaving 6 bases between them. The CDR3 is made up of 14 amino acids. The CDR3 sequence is CASSYSYSQETQYF. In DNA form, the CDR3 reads TGTGCCAGCAGTTACTCGTACAGCCAAGAGACCCAGTACTTC.